This T cell receptor beta chain was observed in a study of T cells in Graves' hyperthyroidism and ophthalmopathy. General observations from the study: Most thyroid clonotypes with frequency above 0.001 were detected in blood.

CDR1 is SGHDT, CDR2 YYEEEE, per germline. This CDR3 region has 15 residues. The ends were cut back, 3 bases at V and 7 bases at J, with 14 bases in the middle. Authors of the study amplified TCR beta CDR3 regions from RNA transcripts. Carried out on the TCR CDR3, a first-round RT-PCR used the HTBI primer set. TCRdb reprocessed the multiplex PCR reads via MiXCR and lists one record per CDR3 protein. The sample consists of hundreds of thousands of distinct CDR3 sequences, less than 45% of them appearing once. This clonotype showed up just once. The antigen is unknown. Patients having uncontrolled infection, another autoimmune disease, pregnancy or lactation were not included.

The J gene is TRBJ1-6, the V gene TRBV5-6, with D tentatively TRBD1 (6 bases). Sequencing used peripheral blood or thyroid tissue (not recorded which). The origin of this receptor is an adult man with Graves' disease, either hyperthyroidism or ophthalmopathy (not recorded which). CDR3 DNA sequence: TGTGCCAGCAGCTCATCCAGGGGAGGAAATTCACCCCTCCACTTT. Its translation: CASSSSRGGNSPLHF.